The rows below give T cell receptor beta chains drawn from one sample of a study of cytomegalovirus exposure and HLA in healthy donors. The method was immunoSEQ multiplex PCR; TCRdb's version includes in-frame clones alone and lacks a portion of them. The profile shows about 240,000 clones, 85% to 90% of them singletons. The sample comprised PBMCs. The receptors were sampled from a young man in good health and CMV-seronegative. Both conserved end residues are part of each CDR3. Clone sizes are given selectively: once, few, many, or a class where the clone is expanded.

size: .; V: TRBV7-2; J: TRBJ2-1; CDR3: CASSLVQGLEKFF
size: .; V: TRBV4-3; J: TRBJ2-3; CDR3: CASSQELAGGPLADTQYF
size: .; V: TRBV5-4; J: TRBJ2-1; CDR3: CASSLPSAKYNEQFF
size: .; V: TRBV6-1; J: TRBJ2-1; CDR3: CASSVGQRSNEQFF
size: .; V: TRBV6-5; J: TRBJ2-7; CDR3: CATGGSYEQYF
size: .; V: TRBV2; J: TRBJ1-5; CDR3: CAVGLPDQPQHF
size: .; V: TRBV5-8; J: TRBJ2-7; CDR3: CASSSGTGDYEQYF
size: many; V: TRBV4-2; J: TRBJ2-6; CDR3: CASSITVAGANVLTF
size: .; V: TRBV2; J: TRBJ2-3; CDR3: CASSVSGGTDTQYF
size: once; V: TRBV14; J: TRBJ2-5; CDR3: CASSQENSWETQYF
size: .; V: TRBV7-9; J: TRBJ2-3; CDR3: CASSLTGPDTQYF
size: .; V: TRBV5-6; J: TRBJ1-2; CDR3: CASSSVTGHGYTF
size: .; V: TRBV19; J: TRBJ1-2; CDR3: CASSRQGFGYGYTF
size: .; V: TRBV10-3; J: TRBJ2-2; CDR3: CAISESQDGELFF
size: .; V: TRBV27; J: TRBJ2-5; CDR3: CASSLGATLWETQYF
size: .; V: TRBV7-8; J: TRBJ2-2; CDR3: CASSLVRGGMNTGELFF
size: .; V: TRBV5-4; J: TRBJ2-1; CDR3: CASSLSNRRNEQFF